The entry below describes one TCR beta chain. Using the 5' RACE reads, TCRdb records one entry per CDR3 protein without DNA. This specimen shows 160,000 or so distinct CDR3 sequences; the ten leading clones hold about a fifth. CDR3 length equals 15 residues. Looked up from germline, CDR1 is SNHLY and CDR2 is FYNNEI. The data derive from a study of T cells expressing NK-cell markers. Sequencing used blood T cells: a sorted CD56 or NKG2C T cell subset, CD4+ or CD8+ T cells, or bulk PBMC T cells (not recorded which). The source is a woman aged 18 to 69 in good health. The rearrangement uses TRBV2 and TRBJ1-1; the D call from TCRdb, TRBD1, cannot be confirmed without DNA. This CDR3 is CASSELSGVNTEAFF.